The sequence of this T cell receptor beta chain was determined in a study of T cell repertoires in cytomegalovirus infection. Overall study: Newly reported HLA-C-restricted and thoroughly characterized HLA-B-restricted CMV epitopes were employed. Matching HLA type and CMV infection were both indicated by public TCR beta signatures.

The CDR3 extends over 12 amino acids. Germline V gene lookup returns CDR1 DFQATT and CDR2 SNEGSKA (reference sequence). Trimming removed 6 bases from V and 7 bases from J, with 13 bases in between. TCRdb reanalysed the reads using MiXCR and keeps one entry per CDR3 protein. This table holds about 330,000 distinct CDR3 sequences, roughly a third found once. Worth noting for this clonotype: The antigen is undetermined.

Findings and limits, study-wide: HLA-C-restricted TCR beta clonotypes specific for CMV led the ex vivo response. Carriers of CMV and the relevant HLA type were discriminated by public TCR beta frequency.

Sequencing used cultured PBMCs, obtained from culture after CMV antigen stimulation. This clonotype was obtained from a human donor in good health (CMV status not recorded). Some clones in this sample may be carry-over from other donors' samples. This sequence joins TRBV20-1 and TRBJ2-1, with unresolved D. The CDR3 sequence is CSASVLGNEQFF. The CDR3 DNA follows: TGCAGTGCGAGCGTGTTGGGGAATGAGCAGTTCTTC.